Listed below are T cell receptor beta chains from one sample, sequenced in a study of blood T cell repertoires in COVID-19. Libraries were prepared by immunoSEQ multiplex PCR; TCRdb keeps only in-frame clonotypes and omits some of them. Here the sample spans about 46,000 clones, 85% to 90% being singletons. Input material: peripheral blood. Receptors originate from a man aged 50 or older with active COVID-19. The CDR3 runs from the conserved cysteine through the conserved F or W. The order of the fields is J gene, D gene, V gene, clone size, CDR3 protein, CDR3 DNA. A D gene is named only where the DNA matches it firmly. Clone sizes are given selectively: once, few, many, or a class where the clone is expanded.

J gene: TRBJ2-5
D gene: -
V gene: TRBV5-4
clone size: -
CDR3 protein: CASSSAGAPETQYF
CDR3 DNA: TGTGCCAGCAGCAGCGCGGGGGCGCCGGAGACCCAGTACTTC

J gene: TRBJ1-5
D gene: TRBD1
V gene: TRBV5-1
clone size: -
CDR3 protein: CASSGGQVDQPQHF
CDR3 DNA: TGCGCCAGCAGCGGGGGACAGGTAGACCAGCCCCAGCATTTT

J gene: TRBJ2-7
D gene: TRBD2
V gene: TRBV11-3
clone size: -
CDR3 protein: CASSLGREAEQYF
CDR3 DNA: TGTGCCAGCAGCTTGGGGCGGGAGGCCGAGCAGTACTTC

J gene: TRBJ1-4
D gene: -
V gene: TRBV15
clone size: -
CDR3 protein: CATSREGGAEPATNEKLFF
CDR3 DNA: TGTGCCACCAGCAGAGAAGGGGGGGCCGAGCCTGCAACTAATGAAAAACTGTTTTTT

J gene: TRBJ1-2
D gene: TRBD1
V gene: TRBV28
clone size: -
CDR3 protein: CASIAGGQYGYTF
CDR3 DNA: TGTGCCAGCATCGCCGGGGGACAGTATGGCTACACCTTC

J gene: TRBJ1-1
D gene: -
V gene: TRBV27
clone size: -
CDR3 protein: CASSLPGFQEAFF
CDR3 DNA: TGTGCCAGCAGCCTGCCGGGATTTCAAGAAGCTTTCTTT

J gene: TRBJ2-7
D gene: TRBD1
V gene: TRBV6-2/TRBV6-3
clone size: -
CDR3 protein: CASSLDRGEQYF
CDR3 DNA: TGTGCCAGCAGTCTAGACAGGGGCGAGCAGTACTTC

J gene: TRBJ2-1
D gene: TRBD2
V gene: TRBV5-4
clone size: -
CDR3 protein: CASSPPGLAGPSLYNEQFF
CDR3 DNA: TGTGCCAGCAGCCCACCGGGACTAGCGGGACCCTCTCTGTACAATGAGCAGTTCTTC

J gene: TRBJ1-3
D gene: -
V gene: TRBV19
clone size: -
CDR3 protein: CASSSRESGNTIYF
CDR3 DNA: TGTGCCAGTAGTAGCCGGGAATCAGGAAACACCATATATTTT

J gene: TRBJ2-5
D gene: -
V gene: TRBV11-2
clone size: -
CDR3 protein: CASSLGQNVETQYF
CDR3 DNA: TGTGCCAGCAGCTTAGGACAGAACGTGGAGACCCAGTACTTC

J gene: TRBJ2-3
D gene: -
V gene: TRBV2
clone size: -
CDR3 protein: CASSSRTQFEAQYF
CDR3 DNA: TGTGCCAGCAGTTCCCGGACACAATTCGAGGCGCAGTATTTT

J gene: TRBJ1-1
D gene: -
V gene: TRBV6-4
clone size: -
CDR3 protein: CASRPSENTEAFF
CDR3 DNA: TGTGCCAGCAGGCCCAGTGAGAACACTGAAGCTTTCTTT

J gene: TRBJ1-3
D gene: -
V gene: TRBV18
clone size: few
CDR3 protein: CASSPGVAGNTIYF
CDR3 DNA: TGTGCCAGCTCACCGGGAGTGGCTGGAAACACCATATATTTT

J gene: TRBJ2-1
D gene: TRBD2
V gene: TRBV4-1
clone size: -
CDR3 protein: CASSHLRVRTSGSNEQFF
CDR3 DNA: TGCGCCAGCAGCCATCTAAGGGTCCGGACTAGCGGGAGTAATGAGCAGTTCTTC

J gene: TRBJ2-1
D gene: TRBD2
V gene: TRBV6-2/TRBV6-3
clone size: -
CDR3 protein: CASSRNVRTSGTLRGNEQFF
CDR3 DNA: TGTGCCAGCAGCCGAAACGTTAGGACTAGCGGAACTCTCCGGGGCAATGAGCAGTTCTTC